Below, one T cell receptor (beta chain) is given with its context. No antigen is known for it. Nothing much larger sits one base from this clone, and base qualities are not available. CDR1 and CDR2 were assigned from the germline V gene as MNHNS and SASEGT. The junction shows trimming of 1 base on V and 8 bases on J, and the gene matches do not reach 2 bases of it. Reading from cysteine to phenylalanine, the CDR3 counts 13 amino acids. The retained sequence is limited to the CDR3, 39 bases, with the frame set at the first base. Patients with autoimmune disease history or receiving systemic immunosuppression were excluded from the trial. In every dose cohort, peripheral blood was drawn for TCR sequencing at baseline, cycle 4 day 1, and cycle 7 day 1. Samples were obtained from an open-label, multicenter, first-in-human phase I dose-escalation trial of ivuxolimab. Adults with locally advanced or metastatic head and neck squamous cell, hepatocellular, melanoma or renal cell carcinoma were enrolled in the trial. Before TCR sequencing, CD4+ and CD8+ T cells were separately sorted from peripheral blood.

To sequence the TCRbeta CDR3 region, genomic DNA was isolated from the sorted cells. TCRbeta CDR3 regions were sequenced using the immunoSEQ Assay. TCRdb retrieved this table from immuneACCESS and kept in-frame rearrangements only. Not all clones are present; in checked studies, unresolved V genes account for under half, and no reason is known for the remainder. The sample table records 85,000 to 100,000 clones; more than 80% of these occur just once. Approximately 0.22% of the sample is taken by the ten largest. This sample is drawn from a study of OX40 agonist ivuxolimab in advanced cancers. Regarding the complete study: The costimulatory receptor OX40 (CD134) was targeted by ivuxolimab, a fully human IgG2 agonistic monoclonal antibody. Intravenous ivuxolimab was administered to patients every 2 weeks at six dose levels: 0.01, 0.1, 0.3, 1.5, 3 and 10 mg/kg. Of the 50 or so patients in dose escalation, about 20 had hepatocellular carcinoma, some 15 had melanoma, 9 had renal cell carcinoma and 9 had head and neck cancer. In the dose-escalation cohort, nearly 85% of patients were male, and the mean age was roughly 60 years with a range of roughly 23 to 79. Prior anti-PD-1, anti-PD-L1 or anti-CTLA-4 therapy was permitted, and roughly two fifths of dose-escalation patients had received checkpoint inhibitors. Partial responses were achieved by three dose-escalation patients, of whom one had hepatocellular carcinoma and two had cutaneous melanoma. The purpose of peripheral TCRbeta sequencing was to test whether ivuxolimab changed TCR sequence diversity and led to clonal T-cell expansion. The paper reports the monotherapy dose-escalation portion (N ≈ 50 patients) of the phase I ivuxolimab trial.

What the study reported, not specific to this receptor: At doses of 0.1 to 3.0 mg/kg, clonal expansion of both CD4+ and CD8+ blood T cells was observed from baseline to week 6. In the 0.1-3.0 mg/kg groups, partial responders were among the patients with the lowest normalized peripheral clonal expansion, particularly in CD8+ T cells. On average, CD8+ T cells showed more expanded clones than CD4+ T cells after ivuxolimab. Low levels of normalized T-cell clonal expansion were also seen in some nonresponding patients. The antigen specificity of the clonally expanded peripheral T cells was not determined.

This sequence uses TRBV6-1 and TRBJ1-1, with 9 bases in between that match TRBD1. The input for sequencing was CD4+ or CD8+ T cells sorted from blood, taken in a trial of the OX40 agonist ivuxolimab. The clonotype was recovered from an adult with an advanced solid tumor such as melanoma, head and neck, liver or kidney cancer. The CDR3 here reads CASSEGTGAEAFF. The DNA reads TGTGCCAGCAGTGAAGGGACAGGGGCGGAAGCTTTCTTT.